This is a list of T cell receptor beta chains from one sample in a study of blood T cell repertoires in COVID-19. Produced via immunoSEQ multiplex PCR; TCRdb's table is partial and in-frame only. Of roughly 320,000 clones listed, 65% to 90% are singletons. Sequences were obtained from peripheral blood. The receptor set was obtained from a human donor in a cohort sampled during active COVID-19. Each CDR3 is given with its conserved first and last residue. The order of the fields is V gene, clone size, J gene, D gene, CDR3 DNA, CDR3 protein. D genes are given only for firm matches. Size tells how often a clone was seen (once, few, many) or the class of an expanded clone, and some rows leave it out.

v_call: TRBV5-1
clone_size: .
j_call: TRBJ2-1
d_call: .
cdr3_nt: TGCGCCAGCAGCTTGGATCCGGGGAGCTACAATGAGCAGTTCTTC
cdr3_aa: CASSLDPGSYNEQFF

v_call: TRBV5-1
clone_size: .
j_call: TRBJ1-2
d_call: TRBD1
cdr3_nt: TGCGCCAGCAGCATACAGGGGGGCTATGGCTACACCTTC
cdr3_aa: CASSIQGGYGYTF

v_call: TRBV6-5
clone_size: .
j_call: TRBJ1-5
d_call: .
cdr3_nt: TGTGCCAGCAGTTCTAAGGGAGGCAATCAGCCCCAGCATTTT
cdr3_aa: CASSSKGGNQPQHF

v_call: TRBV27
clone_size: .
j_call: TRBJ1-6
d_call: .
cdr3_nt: TGTGCCAGCAGTTCGGTCAGGGGATATTCACCCCTCCACTTT
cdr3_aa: CASSSVRGYSPLHF

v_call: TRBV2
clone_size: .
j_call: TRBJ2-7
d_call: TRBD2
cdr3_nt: TGTGCCAGCTCCCCACTAGCGGGGTTCGACGAGCAGTACTTC
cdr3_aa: CASSPLAGFDEQYF

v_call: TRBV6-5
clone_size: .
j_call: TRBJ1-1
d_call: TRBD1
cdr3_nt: TGTGCCAGCATGACAGGGGCAGTAACTGAAGCTTTCTTT
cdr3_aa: CASMTGAVTEAFF

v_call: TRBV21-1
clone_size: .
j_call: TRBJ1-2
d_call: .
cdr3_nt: TGTGCCAGCAGCAAATCAGGACAGGGCCTAACCCTTAACTATGGCTACACCTTC
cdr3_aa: CASSKSGQGLTLNYGYTF

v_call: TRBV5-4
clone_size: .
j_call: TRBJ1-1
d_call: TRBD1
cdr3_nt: TGTGCCAGCAGGCATAAAACAGGGGCCCTAACTAACACTGAAGCTTTCTTT
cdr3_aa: CASRHKTGALTNTEAFF

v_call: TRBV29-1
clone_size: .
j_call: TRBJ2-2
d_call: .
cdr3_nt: TGCAGCGTCACAAACAGGGTCGGCACCGGGGAGCTGTTTTTT
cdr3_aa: CSVTNRVGTGELFF

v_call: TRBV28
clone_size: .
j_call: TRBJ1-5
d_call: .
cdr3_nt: TGTGCCAGCAGTGAGGGCAATCAGCCCCAGCATTTT
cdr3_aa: CASSEGNQPQHF

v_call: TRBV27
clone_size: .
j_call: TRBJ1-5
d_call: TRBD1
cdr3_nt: TGTGCCAGCAGACGACAGGGAGATAGCAATCAGCCCCAGCATTTT
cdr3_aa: CASRRQGDSNQPQHF

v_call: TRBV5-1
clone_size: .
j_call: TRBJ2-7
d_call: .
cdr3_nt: TGCGCCAGCAGCTTTGACAGGAACGAGCAGTACTTC
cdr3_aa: CASSFDRNEQYF

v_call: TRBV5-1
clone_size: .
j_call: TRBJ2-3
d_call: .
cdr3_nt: TGCGCCAGCAGCTTTCCGCGGGGGCCAAGCACAGATACGCAGTATTTT
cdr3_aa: CASSFPRGPSTDTQYF

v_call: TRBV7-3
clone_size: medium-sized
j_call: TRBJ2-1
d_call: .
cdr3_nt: TGTGCCAGCAGCTTTCAACAGGGAAAGGCGGATGAGCAGTTCTTC
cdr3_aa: CASSFQQGKADEQFF

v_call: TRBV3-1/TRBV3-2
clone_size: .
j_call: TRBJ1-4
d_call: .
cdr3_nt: TGTGCCAGCAGCCTCTATCCAAAAGGGGTTGAAAAACTGTTTTTT
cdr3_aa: CASSLYPKGVEKLFF

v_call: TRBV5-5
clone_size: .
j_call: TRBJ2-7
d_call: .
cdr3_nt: TGTGCCAGCAGCAGGTGGGGACAAACCTACGAGCAGTACTTC
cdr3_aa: CASSRWGQTYEQYF

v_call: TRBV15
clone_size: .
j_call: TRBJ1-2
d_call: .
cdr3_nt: TGTGCCACCAGCAGAGATACAGCGGATGGCTACACCTTC
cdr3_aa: CATSRDTADGYTF

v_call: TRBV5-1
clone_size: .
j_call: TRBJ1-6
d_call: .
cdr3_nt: TGCGCCAGCAAGTGGGAGGCCGGGAGTGGTTCACCCCTCCACTTT
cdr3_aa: CASKWEAGSGSPLHF

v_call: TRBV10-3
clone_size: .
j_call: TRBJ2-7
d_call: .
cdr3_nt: TGTGCCATCAGTCCCGAGGGTACAGACGAGCAGTACTTC
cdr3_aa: CAISPEGTDEQYF

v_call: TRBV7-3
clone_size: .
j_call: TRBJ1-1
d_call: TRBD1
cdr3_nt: TGTGCCAGCAGCCTCGACAGGGCAGGTGGTGAAGCTTTCTTT
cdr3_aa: CASSLDRAGGEAFF

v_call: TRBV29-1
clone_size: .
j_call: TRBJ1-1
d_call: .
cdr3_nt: TGCAGCGTTGTGGGCATGTGGGAAGCTTTCTTT
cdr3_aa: CSVVGMWEAFF

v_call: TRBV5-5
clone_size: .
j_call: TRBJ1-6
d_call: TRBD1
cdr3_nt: TGTGCCAGCAGCTCGGAAACAGGGGTGAATTCACCCCTCCACTTT
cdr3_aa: CASSSETGVNSPLHF

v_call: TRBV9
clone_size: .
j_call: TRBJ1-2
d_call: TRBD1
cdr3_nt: TGTGCCAGCAGCGTAGGATCAGGGGGACAGGGGTCTGGCTACACCTTC
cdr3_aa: CASSVGSGGQGSGYTF

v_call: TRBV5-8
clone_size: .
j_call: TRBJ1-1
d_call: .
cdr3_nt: TGTGCCAGCAGCTTAGGGGTGAACACTGAAGCTTTCTTT
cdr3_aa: CASSLGVNTEAFF

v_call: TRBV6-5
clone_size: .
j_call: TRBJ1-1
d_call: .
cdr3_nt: TGTGCCAGCAGTCGGACAGCTATGAACACTGAAGCTTTCTTT
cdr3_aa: CASSRTAMNTEAFF

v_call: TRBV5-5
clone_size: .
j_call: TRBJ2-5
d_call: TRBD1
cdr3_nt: TGTGCCAGCAGCTTGGTGGGACAGGTTCAAGAGACCCAGTACTTC
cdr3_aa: CASSLVGQVQETQYF

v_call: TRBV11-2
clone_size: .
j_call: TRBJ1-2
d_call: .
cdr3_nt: TGTGCCAGCAGCTCAACAGGGTCGGCCCGACTCGTCTATGGCTACACCTTC
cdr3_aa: CASSSTGSARLVYGYTF

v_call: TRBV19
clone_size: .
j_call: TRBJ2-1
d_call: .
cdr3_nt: TGTGCCAGTAGCCCCGGGACTCCCTCCTACAATGAGCAGTTCTTC
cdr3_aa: CASSPGTPSYNEQFF

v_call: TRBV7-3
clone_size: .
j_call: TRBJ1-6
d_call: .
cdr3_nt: TGTGCCAGCAGCCTCCAGGGCCAGGTCGGCTCACCCCTCCACTTT
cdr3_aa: CASSLQGQVGSPLHF

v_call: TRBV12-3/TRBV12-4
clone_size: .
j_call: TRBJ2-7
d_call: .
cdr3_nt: TGTGCCAGCAGTTTGTCGCAGATCTACGAGCAGTACTTC
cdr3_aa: CASSLSQIYEQYF

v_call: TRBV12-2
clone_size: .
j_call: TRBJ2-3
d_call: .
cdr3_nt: TGTGCAAGTCGCTTAGCTGCGGGCCCTTTTCAAGAAGATACGCAGTATTTT
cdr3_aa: CASRLAAGPFQEDTQYF

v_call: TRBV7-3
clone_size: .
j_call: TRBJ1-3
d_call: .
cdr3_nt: TGTGCCAGCAGCTTACAGGGGCCTGTAGCTGGAAACACCATATATTTT
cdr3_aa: CASSLQGPVAGNTIYF

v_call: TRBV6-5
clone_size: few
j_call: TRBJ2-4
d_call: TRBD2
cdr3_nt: TGTGCCAGCAGTTCGGACGGGCGGGGGAACATTCAGTACTTC
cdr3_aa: CASSSDGRGNIQYF

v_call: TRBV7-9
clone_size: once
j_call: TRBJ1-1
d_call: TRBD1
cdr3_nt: TGTGCCAGCAGCTTAGGTGGGGGACAGGGCACTGAAGCTTTCTTT
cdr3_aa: CASSLGGGQGTEAFF

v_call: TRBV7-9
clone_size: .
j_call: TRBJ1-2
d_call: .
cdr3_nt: TGTGCCAGCAGCATTAGGTCCGAGGGTGGCTACACCTTC
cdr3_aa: CASSIRSEGGYTF

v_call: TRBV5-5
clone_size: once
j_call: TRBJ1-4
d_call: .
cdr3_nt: TGTGCCAGCAGCCTGTACAGGTCAGCTAATGAAAAACTGTTTTTT
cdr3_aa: CASSLYRSANEKLFF

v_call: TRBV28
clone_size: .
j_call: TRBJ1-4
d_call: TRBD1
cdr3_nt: TGTGCCAGCAGTTCCATCGGGACAGGGAATCCTAATGAAAAACTGTTTTTT
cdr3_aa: CASSSIGTGNPNEKLFF

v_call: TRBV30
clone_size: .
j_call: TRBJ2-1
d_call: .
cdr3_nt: TGTGCCTGGAGTGGGTCCCGGGGGAGAAAACCTGAGCAGTTCTTC
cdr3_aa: CAWSGSRGRKPEQFF

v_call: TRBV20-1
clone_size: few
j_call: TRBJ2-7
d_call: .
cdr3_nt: TGCAGTGCTAGGGACAACTACGAGCAGTACTTC
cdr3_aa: CSARDNYEQYF

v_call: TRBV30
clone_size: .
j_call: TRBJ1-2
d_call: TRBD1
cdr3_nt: TGTGCCTGGGGACAGGGAAACTATGGCTACACCTTC
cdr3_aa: CAWGQGNYGYTF

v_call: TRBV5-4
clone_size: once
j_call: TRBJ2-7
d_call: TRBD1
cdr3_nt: TGTGCCAGCAGCCCCGGGACAGGGAAGGGCGAGCAGTACTTC
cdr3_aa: CASSPGTGKGEQYF

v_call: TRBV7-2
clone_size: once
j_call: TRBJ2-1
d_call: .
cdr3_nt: TGTGCCAGCAGCGGCAGAGGACTTTACAATGAGCAGTTCTTC
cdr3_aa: CASSGRGLYNEQFF

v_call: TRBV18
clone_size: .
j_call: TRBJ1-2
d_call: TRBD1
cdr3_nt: TGTGCCAGCTCACCGACAGGGGATTATGGCTACACCTTC
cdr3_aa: CASSPTGDYGYTF

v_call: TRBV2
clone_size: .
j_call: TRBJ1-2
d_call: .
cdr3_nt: TGTGCCACCTCGACAGAGTCTTATGGCTACACCTTC
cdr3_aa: CATSTESYGYTF

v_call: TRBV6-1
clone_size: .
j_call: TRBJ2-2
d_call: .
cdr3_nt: TGTGCCAGCAGTGAGGGGGGAAGGACCGGGGAGCTGTTTTTT
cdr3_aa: CASSEGGRTGELFF

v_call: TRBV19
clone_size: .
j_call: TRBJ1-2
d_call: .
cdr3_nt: TGTGCCAGTAGTATCCTTGGCCACACGGGGAACTATGGCTACACCTTC
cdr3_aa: CASSILGHTGNYGYTF

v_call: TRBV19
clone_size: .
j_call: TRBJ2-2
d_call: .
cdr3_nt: TGTGCCAGTAGTATCAGGGGACGGACCGGGGAGCTGTTTTTT
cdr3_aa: CASSIRGRTGELFF

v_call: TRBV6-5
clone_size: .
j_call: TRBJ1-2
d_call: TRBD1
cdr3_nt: TGTGCCAGCGGACGACAGGGGGGAGGCTACACCTTC
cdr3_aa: CASGRQGGGYTF

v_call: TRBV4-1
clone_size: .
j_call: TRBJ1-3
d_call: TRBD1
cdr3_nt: TGCGCCAGCAGCCACGGACAGGAACCTGGAAACACCATATATTTT
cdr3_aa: CASSHGQEPGNTIYF

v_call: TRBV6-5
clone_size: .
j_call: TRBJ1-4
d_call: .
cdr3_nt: TGTGCCAGCAGCCTCTCTGCAACTAATGAAAAACTGTTTTTT
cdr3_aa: CASSLSATNEKLFF

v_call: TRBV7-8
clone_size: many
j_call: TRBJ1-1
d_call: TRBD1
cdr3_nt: TGTGCCAGCAGCTTGACAGGGGGCACTGAAGCTTTCTTT
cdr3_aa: CASSLTGGTEAFF

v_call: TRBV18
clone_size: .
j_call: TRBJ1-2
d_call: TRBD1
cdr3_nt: TGTGCCAGCTCAAGAACCCCGACAGGGGGCTATGGCTACACCTTC
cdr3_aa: CASSRTPTGGYGYTF

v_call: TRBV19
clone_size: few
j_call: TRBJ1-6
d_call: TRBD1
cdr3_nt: TGTGCCAGTAGTATTAGGGGACAGGGGGATTCACCCCTCCACTTT
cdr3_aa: CASSIRGQGDSPLHF

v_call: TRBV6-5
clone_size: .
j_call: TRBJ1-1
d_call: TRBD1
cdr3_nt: TGTGCCACCACCCTGGACAGGGGCGGAACGGGGATAGCTTTCTTT
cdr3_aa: CATTLDRGGTGIAFF

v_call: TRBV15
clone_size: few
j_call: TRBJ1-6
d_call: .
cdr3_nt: TGTGCCACCAGCAGAGATACGGGGTCACCCCTCCACTTT
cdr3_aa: CATSRDTGSPLHF

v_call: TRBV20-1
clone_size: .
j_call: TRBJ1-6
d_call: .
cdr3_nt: TGCAGTGCTAGTAAGAGGGCTTGGTATAATTCACCCCTCCACTTT
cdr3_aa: CSASKRAWYNSPLHF

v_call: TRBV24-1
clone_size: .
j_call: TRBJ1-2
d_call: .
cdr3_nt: TGTGCCACCAGCGGCGGGGCCGCAAGTGGCTACACCTTC
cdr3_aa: CATSGGAASGYTF